The rows below give T cell receptor beta chains drawn from one sample of a study of T-cell reconstitution after alpha-beta-depleted transplantation in children. MiXCR was run by TCRdb on the PCR reads, yielding one entry per CDR3 protein. There are hundreds of thousands of distinct CDR3 sequences in the sample; roughly 17% occur only once, and just under 30% lies in the top ten. Here the sequenced sample was PBMCs, mostly from graft donor cells, taken 360 days after TCRalphabeta/CD19-depleted stem cell transplant. The source of these receptors is a boy in the first two years of life who had a stem cell transplant for Wiskott-Aldrich syndrome, so the T cells may come from the graft donor. Both conserved end residues are part of each CDR3.

CDR3 protein: CASSSWSPGPRRETQYF
V gene: TRBV6-2/TRBV6-3
J gene: TRBJ2-5

CDR3 protein: CSARIGTPGQFF
V gene: TRBV29-1
J gene: TRBJ2-1

CDR3 protein: CATSGGSGDNEQFF
V gene: TRBV15
J gene: TRBJ2-1

CDR3 protein: CASSLEGSGRAANTGELFF
V gene: TRBV5-1
J gene: TRBJ2-2

CDR3 protein: CASSLAGGKYYEQYF
V gene: TRBV6-1
J gene: TRBJ2-7

CDR3 protein: CAISPGLAGTYEQYF
V gene: TRBV10-3
J gene: TRBJ2-7

CDR3 protein: CASSTNRQGGGYTF
V gene: TRBV6-1
J gene: TRBJ1-2

CDR3 protein: CASRDDRGNTGELFF
V gene: TRBV2
J gene: TRBJ2-2

CDR3 protein: CASSLEGPGWTQYF
V gene: TRBV12-3/TRBV12-4
J gene: TRBJ2-5

CDR3 protein: CASSPRDWETDPSYNEQFF
V gene: TRBV11-2
J gene: TRBJ2-1

CDR3 protein: CASTNGGDASYNEQFF
V gene: TRBV5-1
J gene: TRBJ2-1

CDR3 protein: CASSLGYSDTQYF
V gene: TRBV5-1
J gene: TRBJ2-3

CDR3 protein: CSARKTSGRPNEQFF
V gene: TRBV20-1
J gene: TRBJ2-1

CDR3 protein: CASSLMDTGYNEQFF
V gene: TRBV5-5
J gene: TRBJ2-1

CDR3 protein: CASSLVDGSYNEQFF
V gene: TRBV7-7
J gene: TRBJ2-1

CDR3 protein: CASSEPLLEQFF
V gene: TRBV6-1
J gene: TRBJ2-1

CDR3 protein: CATATGANTGELFF
V gene: TRBV10-3
J gene: TRBJ2-2